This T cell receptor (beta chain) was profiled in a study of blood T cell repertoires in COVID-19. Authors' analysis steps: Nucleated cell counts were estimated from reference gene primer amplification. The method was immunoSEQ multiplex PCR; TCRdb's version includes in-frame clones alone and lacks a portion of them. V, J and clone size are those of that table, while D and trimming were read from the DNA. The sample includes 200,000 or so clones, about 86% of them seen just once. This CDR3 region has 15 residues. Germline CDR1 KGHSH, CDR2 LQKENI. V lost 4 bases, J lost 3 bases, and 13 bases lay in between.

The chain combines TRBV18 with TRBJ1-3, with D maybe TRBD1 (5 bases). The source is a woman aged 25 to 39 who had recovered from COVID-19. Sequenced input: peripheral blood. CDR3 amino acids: CASSRQKGYGNTIYF. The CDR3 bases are TGTGCCAGCTCACGACAGAAGGGGTATGGAAACACCATATATTTT.